This T cell receptor beta chain was identified during a study of identical twins. The authors used template switching to add a universal primer site and gave cDNA unique molecular identifiers. TCRdb fed the 5' RACE reads into MiXCR, producing one record per CDR3 protein. The repertoire holds 570,000 or so distinct CDR3 sequences, 9% to 10% seen once, with under 3.5% in the top ten. The same specimen was also included in a second study, on yellow fever vaccine responses in identical twins.

The sample consisted of PBMCs. This clonotype was sampled from a woman aged 18-29 years in good health.

The DNA of the CDR3 is TGTGCCAGCAGGAAAGTGGGCACGGGACTGAAGCGCCAAAAGATGAACACTGAAGCTTTCTTT. As protein: CASRKVGTGLKRQKMNTEAFF. The chain employs TRBV11-2 and TRBJ1-1; maybe TRBD1 (5 bases). Between the trimmed V and J ends, which lost 6 bases and 0 bases, there was a span of 32 bases. This CDR3 has 21 residues. Germline V gene data show CDR1 as SGHAT and CDR2 as FQNNGV.